These T cell receptor beta chains were read from a single sample in a study of a mutant IDH1 vaccine in newly diagnosed glioma. These receptors lack a known antigen. Here immunoSEQ multiplex PCR was the method, and the copy in TCRdb shows in-frame clones only, minus some. The sample has 31,000 or so clones, roughly 78% seen once. Sequenced here: PBMCs, sampled from a glioma patient whose treatment included an IDH1 peptide vaccine. The origin of the receptors is a young man with glioma. Each CDR3 is given with its conserved first and last residue. A D gene is named only where the DNA matches it firmly. A clone size is listed for some rows: how often the clone was seen (once, few, many), or a class if it is expanded.

V	size	D	J	DNA	CDR3
TRBV2	few	NA	TRBJ1-1	TGTGCCAGCACCTTCAGGGACACTGAAGCTTTCTTT	CASTFRDTEAFF
TRBV30	NA	TRBD1	TRBJ2-7	TGTGCCTGGAGTGTATCAGGGGGCATCGAGCAGTACTTC	CAWSVSGGIEQYF
TRBV5-4	once	NA	TRBJ1-1	TGTGCCAGCAGCTTGGAGGGCCCGAGGGGGAACACTGAAGCTTTCTTT	CASSLEGPRGNTEAFF
TRBV19	NA	NA	TRBJ1-5	TGTGCCAGTAGTATAGGAAATAGGGTGAGCAATCAGCCCCAGCATTTT	CASSIGNRVSNQPQHF
TRBV19	NA	NA	TRBJ2-5	TGTGCCAGTAGTATAGGAGGGGCCCAAGCCTTATACTTC	CASSIGGAQALYF
TRBV27	NA	TRBD1	TRBJ1-5	TGTGCCAGCAGTTTAAGGGGGGACAGGCCTAGCAATCAGCCCCAGCATTTT	CASSLRGDRPSNQPQHF
TRBV6-1	NA	NA	TRBJ2-7	TGTGCCAGCAGTGAATTCTCCTACGAGCAGTACTTC	CASSEFSYEQYF
TRBV6-5	NA	TRBD1	TRBJ1-2	TGTGCCAGCAGTTACTCTCGGACAGGGAAAGGCTACACCTTC	CASSYSRTGKGYTF
TRBV6-5	NA	TRBD1	TRBJ2-1	TGTGCCAGCAGCCAGACAGGGGCCTCCTACAATGAGCAGTTCTTC	CASSQTGASYNEQFF
TRBV5-1	NA	TRBD1	TRBJ2-7	TGCGCCAGCAGCTTGGGGTCGGGACAGGTCTCCTACGAGCAGTACTTC	CASSLGSGQVSYEQYF
TRBV10-1	once	NA	TRBJ2-2	TGCGCCAGCAGTGTGGCAGGATGGGACACCGGGGAGCTGTTTTTT	CASSVAGWDTGELFF
TRBV29-1	NA	TRBD2	TRBJ2-7	TGCAGCGCGACGATCGGGGGGGCCTACGAGCAGTACTTC	CSATIGGAYEQYF
TRBV9	NA	NA	TRBJ1-2	TGTGCCAGCAGCGTTCAGGAGACCTATGGCTACACCTTC	CASSVQETYGYTF
TRBV6-4	few	NA	TRBJ1-6	TGTGCCAGCAGTGCGCTGGCCAGCTCCTATAATTCACCCCTCCACTTT	CASSALASSYNSPLHF
TRBV10-2	NA	NA	TRBJ1-5	TGCGCCAGCAGCAAGGGGGATCAGCCCCAGCATTTT	CASSKGDQPQHF
TRBV15	NA	TRBD2	TRBJ2-3	TGTGCCACCAGCCTGGCCCGGGCTAGCGGGAGTTGGGATACGCAGTATTTT	CATSLARASGSWDTQYF
TRBV7-2	NA	TRBD1	TRBJ2-5	TGTGCCAGCAAAGACAGGGGCCAAGAGACCCAGTACTTC	CASKDRGQETQYF
TRBV7-9	NA	NA	TRBJ1-4	TGTGCCAGCAGCTTAGATTCTCAGGGAGGCGAAAAACTGTTTTTT	CASSLDSQGGEKLFF
TRBV7-2	NA	NA	TRBJ1-5	TGTGCCAGCAGCTTAAGGTCAGAACAGCCCCAGCATTTT	CASSLRSEQPQHF
TRBV10-3	NA	TRBD1	TRBJ1-6	TGTGCCATCAGCCCCCGGGACAGATCTAATTCACCCCTCCACTTT	CAISPRDRSNSPLHF
TRBV7-9	NA	NA	TRBJ1-4	TGTGCCAGCAGATTCCCCGGAGGCGAAAAACTGTTTTTT	CASRFPGGEKLFF
TRBV6-1	NA	NA	TRBJ1-5	TGTGCCAGCACGACCGGAGATCGCAATCAGCCCCAGCATTTT	CASTTGDRNQPQHF
TRBV19	NA	NA	TRBJ2-5	TGTGCCAGTAGGTTTAGCGGACAAGAGACCCAGTACTTC	CASRFSGQETQYF
TRBV6-7	NA	NA	TRBJ2-1	TGTGCCAGCAGTTCTCTTGCGACTGATGACAATGAGCAGTTCTTC	CASSSLATDDNEQFF
TRBV27	few	TRBD2	TRBJ2-5	TGTGCCAGCAGTTTCACCCGGGACTACGAAGAGACCCAGTACTTC	CASSFTRDYEETQYF
TRBV10-3	NA	NA	TRBJ1-2	TGTGCCATCAGTGAGTCCGCGCAGGACAGAATAAATGGCTACACCTTC	CAISESAQDRINGYTF
TRBV30	once	TRBD1	TRBJ1-6	TGTGCCTGGACCCGGGGGACAGGGGGCTCACCCCTCCACTTT	CAWTRGTGGSPLHF
TRBV4-3	NA	TRBD1	TRBJ2-7	TGCGCCAGCAGCCAAGTGAGAGGGGGCAACTACGAGCAGTACTTC	CASSQVRGGNYEQYF
TRBV4-2	NA	NA	TRBJ2-7	TGTGCCAGCAGCCAAGCGACAACCTGGGGCTACGAGCAGTACTTC	CASSQATTWGYEQYF
TRBV10-3	NA	TRBD1	TRBJ1-2	TGTGCCATTCGCCGACAGGGGGCTCCCGACTACACCTTC	CAIRRQGAPDYTF
TRBV4-1	NA	NA	TRBJ1-2	TGCGCCAGCAGCCAGCCCCGACAGGTGTCTAACTATGGCTACACCTTC	CASSQPRQVSNYGYTF
TRBV15	NA	NA	TRBJ2-3	TGTGCCACCAGCAGAGCGGGGGCTGAGGCAGATACGCAGTATTTT	CATSRAGAEADTQYF
TRBV2	NA	TRBD1	TRBJ2-7	TGTGCCAGCAGACCGGGACAGGGATACGAGCAGTACTTC	CASRPGQGYEQYF
TRBV5-6	once	NA	TRBJ2-5	TGTGCCAGCAGGCTCTCACCATTCCAAGAGACCCAGTACTTC	CASRLSPFQETQYF
TRBV6-1	NA	TRBD2	TRBJ2-3	TGTGCCAGCAGACGCTCGGGGGGGGCCGGGGATACGCAGTATTTT	CASRRSGGAGDTQYF
TRBV29-1	NA	NA	TRBJ2-3	TGCAGCGTTGAAGAGTCCACAGATACGCAGTATTTT	CSVEESTDTQYF
TRBV28	NA	NA	TRBJ2-1	TGTGCCAGCAGTCCCCGTGATGAGCAGTTCTTC	CASSPRDEQFF
TRBV27	NA	TRBD1	TRBJ1-1	TGTGCCAGCAGTAACCCAGGGACAGAAACTGAAGCTTTCTTT	CASSNPGTETEAFF
TRBV6-6	NA	NA	TRBJ1-3	TGTGCCAGCAGCCCCAACACAGGGAGCTCTGGAAACACCATATATTTT	CASSPNTGSSGNTIYF
TRBV7-9	NA	TRBD1	TRBJ1-1	TGTGCCAGCAGCACCTACAGGGGATCCATGAACACTGAAGCTTTCTTT	CASSTYRGSMNTEAFF
TRBV5-8	NA	NA	TRBJ1-5	TGTGCCAGCAGCTCGCGCCGGGGGGGGTGGCAGCCCCAGCATTTT	CASSSRRGGWQPQHF
TRBV6-5	NA	NA	TRBJ1-2	TGTGCCAGCAAGGGGCAGAACTATGGCTACACCTTC	CASKGQNYGYTF
TRBV5-1	once	NA	TRBJ1-1	TGCGCCAGCAGCTTTGAACAGAACACTGAAGCTTTCTTT	CASSFEQNTEAFF
TRBV25-1	NA	NA	TRBJ1-2	TGTGCCAGCAGTGACTGGGGGGGAAAGCATGGCTACACCTTC	CASSDWGGKHGYTF
TRBV5-1	NA	NA	TRBJ2-7	TGCGCCAGCAGCTCCCTCGGAGGCGTGGACGAGCAGTACTTC	CASSSLGGVDEQYF
TRBV19	NA	NA	TRBJ1-5	TGTGCCAGTAGTCCCACGCACAGGGCCTATCAGCCCCAGCATTTT	CASSPTHRAYQPQHF
TRBV29-1	NA	NA	TRBJ2-3	TGCAACGCCGGGGAGGATACGCAGTATTTT	CNAGEDTQYF
TRBV2	NA	NA	TRBJ2-7	TGTGCCAGCAGATCTCTACGAGACAACTCCTACGAGCAGTACTTC	CASRSLRDNSYEQYF
TRBV20-1	NA	TRBD2	TRBJ2-5	TGCAGTCTGGGGGGGAAAGAGACCCAGTACTTC	CSLGGKETQYF
TRBV9	NA	TRBD2	TRBJ2-2	TGTGCCAGCAGCGTAGATACTAGCGGGACGGTCACCGGGGAGCTGTTTTTT	CASSVDTSGTVTGELFF
TRBV14	NA	NA	TRBJ1-2	TGTGCCAGCAGCCAAGATACCCGAAGGGGCTACACCTTC	CASSQDTRRGYTF
TRBV11-2	few	TRBD1	TRBJ1-1	TGTGCCAGCAGCCCAGGACAGGGCTACACTGAAGCTTTCTTT	CASSPGQGYTEAFF
TRBV15	few	NA	TRBJ1-5	TGTGCCACCAGCAGAGATGTCTCGGGGTCCAATCAGCCCCAGCATTTT	CATSRDVSGSNQPQHF
TRBV9	NA	NA	TRBJ1-1	TGTGCCAGCAGCGGTCGGTCCACTGAAGCTTTCTTT	CASSGRSTEAFF
TRBV5-1	NA	TRBD2	TRBJ2-2	TGCGCCAGCAGCTTGACTAGCGGAACGAACACCGGGGAGCTGTTTTTT	CASSLTSGTNTGELFF